This TCR beta chain came from a study of T cell repertoires in cytomegalovirus infection. Across the study: Carrying CMV and the relevant HLA type showed in public TCR beta signatures.

Points from the study as a whole: Ex vivo responses were dominated by HLA-C-restricted CMV-specific TCR beta clonotypes. Pooled public TCR beta family frequency picked out CMV carriers with the relevant HLA.

One entry per CDR3 protein, called by TCRdb with MiXCR from the reads. This table has around 490,000 distinct CDR3 sequences, approximately 25% appearing once. Points on this clonotype: Its antigen is undetermined.

This CDR3 is 12 amino acids long. V gave up 1 base and J gave up 4 bases, with 5 bases separating them. Germline V lookup: CDR1 MDHEN, CDR2 SYDVKM. The gene calls are TRBV28 and TRBJ2-7, with D uncertain. Sample: PBMCs. The sequence was obtained from a human donor in good health (CMV status not recorded). Some clones in this sample may be carry-over from other donors' samples. The CDR3 reads CASSLYEYEQYF. In nucleotides, the CDR3 is TGTGCCAGCAGTTTATATGAATACGAGCAGTACTTC.